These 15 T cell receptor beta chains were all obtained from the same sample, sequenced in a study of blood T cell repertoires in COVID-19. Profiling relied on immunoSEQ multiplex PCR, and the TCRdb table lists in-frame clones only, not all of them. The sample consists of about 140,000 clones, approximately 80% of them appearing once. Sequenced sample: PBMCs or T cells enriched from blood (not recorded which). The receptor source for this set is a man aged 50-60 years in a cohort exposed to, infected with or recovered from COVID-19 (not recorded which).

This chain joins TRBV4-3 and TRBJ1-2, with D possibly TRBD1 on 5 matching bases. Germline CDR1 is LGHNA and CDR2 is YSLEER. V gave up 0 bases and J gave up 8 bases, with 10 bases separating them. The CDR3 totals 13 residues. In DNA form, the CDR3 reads TGCGCCAGCAGCCAAGACTCAGGGAGGGGCTACACCTTC. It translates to CASSQDSGRGYTF.

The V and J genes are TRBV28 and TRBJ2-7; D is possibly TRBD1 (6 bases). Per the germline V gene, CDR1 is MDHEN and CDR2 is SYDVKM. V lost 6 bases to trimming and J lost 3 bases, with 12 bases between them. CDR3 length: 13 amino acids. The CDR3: CASSSDRIYEQYF. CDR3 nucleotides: TGTGCCAGCAGCTCTGACAGGATCTACGAGCAGTACTTC.

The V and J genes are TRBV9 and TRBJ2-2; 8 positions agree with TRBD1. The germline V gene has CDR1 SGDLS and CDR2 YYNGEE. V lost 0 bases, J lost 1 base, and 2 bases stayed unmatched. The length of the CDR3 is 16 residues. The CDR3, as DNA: TGTGCCAGCAGCGTAGTAGGACAGGGGAACACCGGGGAGCTGTTTTTT. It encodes CASSVVGQGNTGELFF.

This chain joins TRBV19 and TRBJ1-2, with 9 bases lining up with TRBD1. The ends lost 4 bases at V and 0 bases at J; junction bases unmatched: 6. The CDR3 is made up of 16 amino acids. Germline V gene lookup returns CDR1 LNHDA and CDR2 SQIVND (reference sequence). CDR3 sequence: CASSSRTGAANYGYTF. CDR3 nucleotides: TGTGCCAGTAGTAGCAGGACAGGGGCTGCTAACTATGGCTACACCTTC.

CDR3 protein: CASSPGQAGAFF. CDR3 DNA: TGTGCCAGCAGCCCCGGACAGGCCGGGGCTTTCTTT. The chain links TRBV3-1 (or the pseudogene TRBV3-2) to TRBJ1-1, with TRBD1 identical over 7 bases. J was trimmed by 11 bases and V by 4 bases; bases with no gene match: 7. Germline V lookup: CDR1 LGHDT, CDR2 YNNKEL (reference sequence). This CDR3 contains 12 residues.

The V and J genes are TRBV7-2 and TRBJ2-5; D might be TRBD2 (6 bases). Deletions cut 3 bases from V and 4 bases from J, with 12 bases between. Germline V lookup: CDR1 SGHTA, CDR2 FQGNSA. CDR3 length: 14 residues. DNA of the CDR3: TGTGCCAGCAGCTTTCAAGCGGGTCCAGAGACCCAGTACTTC. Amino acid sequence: CASSFQAGPETQYF.

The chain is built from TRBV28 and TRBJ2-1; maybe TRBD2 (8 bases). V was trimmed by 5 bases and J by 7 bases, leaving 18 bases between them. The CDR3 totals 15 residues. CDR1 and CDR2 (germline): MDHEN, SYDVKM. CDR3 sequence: CASSAREGARNEQFF. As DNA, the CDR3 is TGTGCCAGCAGTGCCCGGGAGGGGGCGAGGAATGAGCAGTTCTTC.

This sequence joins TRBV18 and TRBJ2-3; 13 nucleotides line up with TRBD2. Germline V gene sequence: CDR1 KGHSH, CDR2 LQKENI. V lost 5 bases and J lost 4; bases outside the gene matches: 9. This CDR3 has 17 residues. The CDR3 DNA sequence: TGTGCCAGCTCATCCAAGACACTAGCGGGGGGGGCAGATACGCAGTATTTT. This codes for CASSSKTLAGGADTQYF.

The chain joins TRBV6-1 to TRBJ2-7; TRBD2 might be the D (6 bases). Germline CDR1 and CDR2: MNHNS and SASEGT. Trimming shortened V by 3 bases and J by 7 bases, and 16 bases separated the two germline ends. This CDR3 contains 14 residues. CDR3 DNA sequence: TGTGCCAGCAGTGAGGGCAGTTGGGGGGAGGAGCAGTACTTC. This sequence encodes CASSEGSWGEEQYF.

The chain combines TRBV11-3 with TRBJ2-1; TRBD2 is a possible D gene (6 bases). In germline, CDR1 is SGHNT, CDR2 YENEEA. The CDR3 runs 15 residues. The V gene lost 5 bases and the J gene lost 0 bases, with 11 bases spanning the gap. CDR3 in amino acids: CASSPGGSSYNEQFF. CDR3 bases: TGTGCCAGCAGCCCCGGAGGGAGCTCCTACAATGAGCAGTTCTTC.

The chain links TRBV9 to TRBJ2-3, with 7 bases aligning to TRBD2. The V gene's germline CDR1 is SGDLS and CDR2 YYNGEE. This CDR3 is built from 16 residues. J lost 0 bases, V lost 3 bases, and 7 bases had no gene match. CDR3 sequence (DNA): TGTGCCAGCAGCGCCCTAGCGGCTCTAAGCACAGATACGCAGTATTTT. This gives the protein CASSALAALSTDTQYF.

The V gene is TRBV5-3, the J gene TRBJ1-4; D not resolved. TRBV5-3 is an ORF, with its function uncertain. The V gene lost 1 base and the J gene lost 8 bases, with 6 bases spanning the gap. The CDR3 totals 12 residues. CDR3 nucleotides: TGTGCCAGAAGCTTGACACAGGAAAAACTGTTTTTT. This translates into CARSLTQEKLFF.

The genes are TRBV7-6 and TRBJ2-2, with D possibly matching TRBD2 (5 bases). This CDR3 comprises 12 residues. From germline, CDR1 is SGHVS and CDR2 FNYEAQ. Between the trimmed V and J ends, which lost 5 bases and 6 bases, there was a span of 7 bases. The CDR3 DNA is TGTGCCAGCAGCCCCGGGGCCGGGGAGCTGTTTTTT. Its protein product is CASSPGAGELFF.

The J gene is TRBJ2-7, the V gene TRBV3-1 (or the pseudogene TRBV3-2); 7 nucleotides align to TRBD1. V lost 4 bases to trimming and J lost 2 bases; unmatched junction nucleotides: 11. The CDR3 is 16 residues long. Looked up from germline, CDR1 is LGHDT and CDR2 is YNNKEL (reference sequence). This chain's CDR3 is CASSPLTGNRPYEQYF. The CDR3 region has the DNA TGTGCCAGCAGCCCCCTGACAGGGAATAGGCCCTACGAGCAGTACTTC.

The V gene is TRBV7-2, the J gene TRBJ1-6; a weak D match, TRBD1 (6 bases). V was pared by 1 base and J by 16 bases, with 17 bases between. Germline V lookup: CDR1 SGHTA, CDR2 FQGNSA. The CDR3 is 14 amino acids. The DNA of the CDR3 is TGTGCCAGCAGCTTAGGTAAATACGGACAGAGACTCCACTTT. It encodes CASSLGKYGQRLHF.